This TCR beta chain was identified in a study of blood T cell repertoires in COVID-19. On the study more broadly: Material from acute and convalescent COVID-19 was sourced from the United States, Italy and Spain.

Trimming shortened V by 5 bases and J by 4 bases, and 14 bases separated the two germline ends. Germline assignment: CDR1 LNHDA and CDR2 SQIVND (reference sequence). The CDR3 runs to 14 residues. In the authors' methods: How many nucleated cells were present was estimated from reference gene primer amplification. The method was immunoSEQ multiplex PCR; TCRdb's version includes in-frame clones alone and lacks a portion of them. Clone size and the V and J calls come from that table; the DNA yielded D and trimming. The sample records tens of thousands of clones, roughly 80% being singletons. This clone is a singleton in its sample.

Sequences were obtained from peripheral blood. This receptor was identified in an elderly woman with acute or convalescent COVID-19. The chain is built from TRBV19 and TRBJ1-2; D may be TRBD1 (6 bases). CDR3 coding DNA: TGTGCCAGTAGTGTAAAACAGGGTCTCTATGGCTACACCTTC. It specifies CASSVKQGLYGYTF.